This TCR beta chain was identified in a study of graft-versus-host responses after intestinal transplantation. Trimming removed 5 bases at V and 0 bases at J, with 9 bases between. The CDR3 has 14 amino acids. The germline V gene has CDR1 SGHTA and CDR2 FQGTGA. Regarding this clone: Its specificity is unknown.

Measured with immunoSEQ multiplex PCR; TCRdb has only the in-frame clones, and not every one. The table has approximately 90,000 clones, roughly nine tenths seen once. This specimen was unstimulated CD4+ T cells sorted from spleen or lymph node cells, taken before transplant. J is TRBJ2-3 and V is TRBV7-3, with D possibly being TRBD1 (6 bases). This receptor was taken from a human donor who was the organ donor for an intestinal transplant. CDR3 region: CASSPGQSTDTQYF. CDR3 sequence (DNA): TGTGCCAGCAGCCCAGGACAGAGCACAGATACGCAGTATTTT.